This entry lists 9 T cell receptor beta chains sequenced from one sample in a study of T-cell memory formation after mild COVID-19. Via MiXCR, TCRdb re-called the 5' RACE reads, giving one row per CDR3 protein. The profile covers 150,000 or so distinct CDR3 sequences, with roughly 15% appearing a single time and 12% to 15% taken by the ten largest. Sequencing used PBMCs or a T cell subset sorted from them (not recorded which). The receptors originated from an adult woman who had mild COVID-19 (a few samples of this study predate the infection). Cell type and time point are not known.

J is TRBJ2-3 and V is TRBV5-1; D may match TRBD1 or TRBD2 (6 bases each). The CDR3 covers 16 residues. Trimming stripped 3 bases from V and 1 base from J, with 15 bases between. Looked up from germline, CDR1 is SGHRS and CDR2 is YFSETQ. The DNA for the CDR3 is TGCGCCAGCAGCTGGAGGGGGGCCGAGGGCACAGATACGCAGTATTTT. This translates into CASSWRGAEGTDTQYF.

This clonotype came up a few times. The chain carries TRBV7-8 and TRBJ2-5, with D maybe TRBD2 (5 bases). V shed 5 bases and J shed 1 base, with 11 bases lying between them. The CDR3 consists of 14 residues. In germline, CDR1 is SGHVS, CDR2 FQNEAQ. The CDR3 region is CASSRSSGQETQYF. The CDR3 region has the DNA TGTGCCAGCAGCCGCTCCAGCGGCCAAGAGACCCAGTACTTC.

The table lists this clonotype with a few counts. CDR3 sequence (DNA): TGTGCCAGCAGTTACGACAGGGCCGATGAAAAACTGTTTTTT. Its protein is CASSYDRADEKLFF. This chain links TRBV6-6 with TRBJ1-4; 7 nucleotides align to TRBD1. Germline V gene sequence: CDR1 MNHNY, CDR2 SVGAGI (reference sequence). The V and J ends lost 2 bases and 6 bases, in that order; junction bases with no gene match: 3. The CDR3 length is 14 residues.

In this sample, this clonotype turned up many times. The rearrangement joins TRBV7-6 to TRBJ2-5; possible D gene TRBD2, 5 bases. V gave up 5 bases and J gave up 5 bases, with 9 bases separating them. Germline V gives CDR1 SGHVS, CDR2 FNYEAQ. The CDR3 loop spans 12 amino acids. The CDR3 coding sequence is TGTGCCAGCAGCCCTACGGGGGAGACCCAGTACTTC. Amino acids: CASSPTGETQYF.

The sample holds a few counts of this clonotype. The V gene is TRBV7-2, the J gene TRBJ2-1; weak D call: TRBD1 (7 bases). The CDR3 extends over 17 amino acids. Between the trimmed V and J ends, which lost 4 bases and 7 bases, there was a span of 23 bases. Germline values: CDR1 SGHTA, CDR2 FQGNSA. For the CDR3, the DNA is TGTGCCAGCAGCTCAGGGGGGTTGCAGTTCCCTAAGAATGAGCAGTTCTTC. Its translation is CASSSGGLQFPKNEQFF.

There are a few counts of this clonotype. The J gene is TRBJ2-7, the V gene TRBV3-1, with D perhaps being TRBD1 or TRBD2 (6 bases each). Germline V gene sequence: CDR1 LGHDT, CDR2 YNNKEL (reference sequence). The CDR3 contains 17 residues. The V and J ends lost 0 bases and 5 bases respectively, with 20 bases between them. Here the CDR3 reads CASSQDPQGTLGDEQYF. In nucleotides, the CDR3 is TGTGCCAGCAGCCAAGATCCCCAGGGGACTTTGGGGGACGAGCAGTACTTC.

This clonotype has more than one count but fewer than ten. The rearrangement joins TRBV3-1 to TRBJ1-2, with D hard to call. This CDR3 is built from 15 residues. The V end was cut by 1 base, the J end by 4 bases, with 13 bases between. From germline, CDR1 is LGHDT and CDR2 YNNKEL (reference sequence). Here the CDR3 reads CASSQGGLSSYGYTF. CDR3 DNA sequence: TGTGCCAGCAGCCAAGGTGGTTTATCGAGCTATGGCTACACCTTC.

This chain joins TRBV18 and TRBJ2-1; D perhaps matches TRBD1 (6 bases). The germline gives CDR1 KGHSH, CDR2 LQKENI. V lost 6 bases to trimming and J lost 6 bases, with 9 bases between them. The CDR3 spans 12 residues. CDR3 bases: TGTGCCAGCTCGAGGGGGTCCAATGAGCAGTTCTTC. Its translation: CASSRGSNEQFF.

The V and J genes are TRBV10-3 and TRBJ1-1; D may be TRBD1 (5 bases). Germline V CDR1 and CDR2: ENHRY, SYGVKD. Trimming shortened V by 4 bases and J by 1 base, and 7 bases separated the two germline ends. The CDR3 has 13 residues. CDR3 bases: TGTGCCATCAGTGTGCAGGGGAACACTGAAGCTTTCTTT. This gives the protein CAISVQGNTEAFF.